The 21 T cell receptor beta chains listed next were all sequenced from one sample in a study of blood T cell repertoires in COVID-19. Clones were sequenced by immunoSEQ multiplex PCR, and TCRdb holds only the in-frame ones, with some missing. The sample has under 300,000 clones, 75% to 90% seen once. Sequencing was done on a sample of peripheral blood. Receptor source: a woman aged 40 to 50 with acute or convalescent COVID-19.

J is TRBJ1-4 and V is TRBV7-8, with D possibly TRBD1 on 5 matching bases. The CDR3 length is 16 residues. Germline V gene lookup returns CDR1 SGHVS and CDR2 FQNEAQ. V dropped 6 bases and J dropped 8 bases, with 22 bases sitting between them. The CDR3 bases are TGTGCCAGCAGACTCAAAGGCGGCGCGGGGGACGAAAAACTGTTTTTT. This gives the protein CASRLKGGAGDEKLFF.

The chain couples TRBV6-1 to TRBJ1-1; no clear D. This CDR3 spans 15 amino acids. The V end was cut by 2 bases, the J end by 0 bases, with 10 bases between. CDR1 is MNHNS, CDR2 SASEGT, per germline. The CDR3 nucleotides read TGTGCCAGCAGTGAACTTTCGGGTTTGAACACTGAAGCTTTCTTT. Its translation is CASSELSGLNTEAFF.

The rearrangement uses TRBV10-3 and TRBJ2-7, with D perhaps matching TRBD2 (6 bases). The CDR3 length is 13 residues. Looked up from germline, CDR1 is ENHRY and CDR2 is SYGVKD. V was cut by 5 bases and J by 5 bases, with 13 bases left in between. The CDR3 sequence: CAISRGTPHEQYV. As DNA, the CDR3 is TGTGCCATCAGTCGGGGGACCCCTCACGAGCAGTACGTC.

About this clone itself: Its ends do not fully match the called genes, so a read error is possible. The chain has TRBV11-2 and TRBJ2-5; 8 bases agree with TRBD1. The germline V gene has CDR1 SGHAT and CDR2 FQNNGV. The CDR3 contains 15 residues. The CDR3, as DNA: TGTGCCGGCAGCGGGTCCCGGGACAGGAGGGAGACCCAGTACTTC. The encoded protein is CAGSGSRDRRETQYF.

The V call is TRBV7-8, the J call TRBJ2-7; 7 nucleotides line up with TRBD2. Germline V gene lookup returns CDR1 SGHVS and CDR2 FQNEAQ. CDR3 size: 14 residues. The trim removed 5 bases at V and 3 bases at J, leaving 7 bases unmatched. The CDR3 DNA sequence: TGTGCCAGCAGCGCCATAAAGCGGGGCTACGAGCAGTACGTC. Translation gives CASSAIKRGYEQYV.

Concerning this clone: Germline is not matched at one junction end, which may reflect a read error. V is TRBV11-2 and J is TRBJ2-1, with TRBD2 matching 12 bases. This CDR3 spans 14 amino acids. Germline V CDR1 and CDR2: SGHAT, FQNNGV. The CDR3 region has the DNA TGTGCCAGCAGCTCCTACAAGACTAGCGGGGGTGCGGTCTTC. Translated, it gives CASSSYKTSGGAVF.

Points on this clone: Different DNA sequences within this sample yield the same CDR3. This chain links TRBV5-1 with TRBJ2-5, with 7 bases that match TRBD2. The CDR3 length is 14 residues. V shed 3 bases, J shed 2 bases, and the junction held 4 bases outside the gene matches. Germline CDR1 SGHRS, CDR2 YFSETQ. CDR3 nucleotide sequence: TGCGCCAGCAGCTCCGCGGGGGTACAAGAGACCCAGTACTTC. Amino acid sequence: CASSSAGVQETQYF.

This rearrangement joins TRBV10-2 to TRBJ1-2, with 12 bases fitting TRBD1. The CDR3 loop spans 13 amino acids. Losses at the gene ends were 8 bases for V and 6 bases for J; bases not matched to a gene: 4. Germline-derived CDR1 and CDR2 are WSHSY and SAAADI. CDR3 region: CASGGQGADGYTF. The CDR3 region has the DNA TGCGCCAGCGGGGGACAGGGGGCTGATGGCTACACCTTC.

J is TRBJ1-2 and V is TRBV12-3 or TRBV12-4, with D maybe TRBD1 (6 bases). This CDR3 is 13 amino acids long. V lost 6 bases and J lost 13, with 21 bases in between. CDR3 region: CASSLGTIPPGTF. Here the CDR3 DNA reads TGTGCCAGCAGCCTCGGGACAATTCCCCCGGGCACCTTC.

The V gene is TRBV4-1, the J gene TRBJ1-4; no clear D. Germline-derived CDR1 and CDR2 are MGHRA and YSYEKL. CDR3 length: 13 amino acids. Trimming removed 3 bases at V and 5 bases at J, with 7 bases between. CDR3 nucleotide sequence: TGCGCCAGCAGCCACTACCTGAATGAAAAACTGTTTTTT. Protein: CASSHYLNEKLFF.

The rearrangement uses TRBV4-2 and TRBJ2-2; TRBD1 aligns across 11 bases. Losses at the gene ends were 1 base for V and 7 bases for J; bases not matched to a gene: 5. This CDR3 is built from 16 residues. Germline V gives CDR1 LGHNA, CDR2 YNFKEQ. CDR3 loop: CASSQADRGRFGELFF. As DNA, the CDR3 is TGTGCCAGCAGCCAAGCGGACAGGGGGCGTTTCGGGGAGCTGTTTTTT.

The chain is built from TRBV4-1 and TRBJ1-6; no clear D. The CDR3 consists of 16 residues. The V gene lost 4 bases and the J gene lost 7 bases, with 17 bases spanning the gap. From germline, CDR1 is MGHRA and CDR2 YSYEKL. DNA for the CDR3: TGCGCCAGCAGCCCACGGGTTCTGGGAGGAAATTCACCCCTCCACTTT. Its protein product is CASSPRVLGGNSPLHF.

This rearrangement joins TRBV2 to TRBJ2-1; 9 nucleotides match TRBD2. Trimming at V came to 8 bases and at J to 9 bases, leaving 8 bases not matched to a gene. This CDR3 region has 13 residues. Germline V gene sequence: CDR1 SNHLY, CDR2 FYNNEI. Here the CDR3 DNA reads TGTGCCAGCCGGACTAGCGAGCGGGGTGAGCAGTTCTTC. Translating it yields CASRTSERGEQFF. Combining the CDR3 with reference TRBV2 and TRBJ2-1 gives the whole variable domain EPEVTQTPSHQVTQMGQEVILRCVPISNHLYFYWYRQILGQKVEFLVSFYNNEISEKSEIFDDQFSVERPDGSNFTLKIRSTKLEDSAMYFCASRTSERGEQFFGPGTRLTVL.

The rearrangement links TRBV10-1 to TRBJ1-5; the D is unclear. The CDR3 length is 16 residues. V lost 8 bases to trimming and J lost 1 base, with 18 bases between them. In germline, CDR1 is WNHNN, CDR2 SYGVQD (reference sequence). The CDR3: CASSSDGKVSNQPQHF. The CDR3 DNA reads TGCGCCAGCTCTTCGGACGGGAAGGTGAGCAATCAGCCCCAGCATTTT.

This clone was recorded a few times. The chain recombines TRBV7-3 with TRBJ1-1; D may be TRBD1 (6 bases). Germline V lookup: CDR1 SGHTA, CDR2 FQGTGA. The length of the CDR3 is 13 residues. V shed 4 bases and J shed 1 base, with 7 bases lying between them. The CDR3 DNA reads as TGTGCCAGCAGCTCACAGGGGAACACTGAAGCTTTCTTT. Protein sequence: CASSSQGNTEAFF.

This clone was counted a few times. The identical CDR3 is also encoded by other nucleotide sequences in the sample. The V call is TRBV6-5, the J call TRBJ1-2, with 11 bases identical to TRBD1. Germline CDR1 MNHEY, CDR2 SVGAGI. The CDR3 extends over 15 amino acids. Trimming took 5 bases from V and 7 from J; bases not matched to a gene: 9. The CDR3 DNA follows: TGTGCCAGCAGTCTGGGACAGGGGGGAGTTGGTGGCTACACCTTC. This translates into CASSLGQGGVGGYTF.

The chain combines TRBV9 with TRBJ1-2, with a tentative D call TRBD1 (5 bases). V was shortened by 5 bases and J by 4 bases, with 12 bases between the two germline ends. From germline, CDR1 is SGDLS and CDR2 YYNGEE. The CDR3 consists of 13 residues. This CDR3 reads CASSDRGFYGYTF. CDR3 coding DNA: TGTGCCAGCAGTGATAGGGGCTTCTATGGCTACACCTTC.

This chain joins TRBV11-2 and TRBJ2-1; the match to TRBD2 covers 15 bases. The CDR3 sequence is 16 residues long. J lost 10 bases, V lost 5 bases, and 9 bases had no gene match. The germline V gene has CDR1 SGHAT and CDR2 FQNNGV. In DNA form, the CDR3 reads TGTGCCAGCAGCCCGTCCACCGGGACTAGCGGGGGGGAGCAGTTCTTC. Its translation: CASSPSTGTSGGEQFF.

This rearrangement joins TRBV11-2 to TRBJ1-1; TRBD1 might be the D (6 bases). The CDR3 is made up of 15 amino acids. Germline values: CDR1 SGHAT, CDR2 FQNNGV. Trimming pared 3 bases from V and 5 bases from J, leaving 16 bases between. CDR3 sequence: CASSFLRGGGTEAFF. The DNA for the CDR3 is TGTGCCAGCAGCTTCTTAAGGGGGGGTGGGACTGAAGCTTTCTTT.

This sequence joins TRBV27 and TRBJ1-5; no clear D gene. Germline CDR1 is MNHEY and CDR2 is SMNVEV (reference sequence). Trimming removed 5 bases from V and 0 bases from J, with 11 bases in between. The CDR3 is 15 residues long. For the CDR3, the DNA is TGTGCCAGCAGTCTCCACGGGAATAGCAATCAGCCCCAGCATTTT. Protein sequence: CASSLHGNSNQPQHF.

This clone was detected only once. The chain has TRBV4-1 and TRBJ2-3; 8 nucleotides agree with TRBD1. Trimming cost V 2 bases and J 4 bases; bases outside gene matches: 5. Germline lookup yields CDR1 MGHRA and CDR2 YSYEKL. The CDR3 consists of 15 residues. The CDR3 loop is CASSQRTGRSDTQYF. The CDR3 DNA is TGCGCCAGCAGCCAAAGGACAGGGAGATCAGATACGCAGTATTTT.